This T cell receptor beta chain came from a study of neurological immune-mediated disorders. With 10-nucleotide random UMIs, 5'RACE was used to make the cDNA. From the 5' RACE reads, TCRdb called clonotypes with MiXCR, one entry per CDR3 protein. Counted here are about 36,000 distinct CDR3 sequences, under 13% occurring once; the ten biggest clones make up 6.6%. The CDR3 spans 13 residues. The V gene lost 2 bases and the J gene lost 5 bases, with 10 bases spanning the gap. Germline CDR1 and CDR2: DFQATT and SNEGSKA (reference sequence). The unsorted libraries were produced from 2 million PBMCs held at -80 C. This clonotype was recorded many times.

The material sequenced was PBMCs. This TCR was sampled from a woman under 40 with HTLV-1-associated myelopathy (HAM/TSP). V gene TRBV20-1 combines with J gene TRBJ1-5; D unclear. The CDR3 DNA follows: TGCAGTGCTAGATCCGGGCGAGATCAGCCCCAGCATTTT. Translation gives CSARSGRDQPQHF.